These 24 T cell receptor beta chains were all obtained from the same sample, sequenced in a study of shared clonotypes between healthy human individuals. TCRdb's table, derived via immunoSEQ multiplex PCR, lists solely in-frame clones and lacks some. The sample contains approximately 980,000 clones, 76% of which appear only once. Sequenced: memory CD4+ T cells sorted from blood. Subset of the sample: CD45RA-negative fraction. Receptors were obtained from a young man in good health.

The chain has TRBV30 and TRBJ1-6; TRBD1 agrees at 7 bases. J gave up 9 bases and V 7 bases, and 6 bases lay outside the gene matches. The CDR3 runs 12 residues. Per the germline V gene, CDR1 is GTSNPN and CDR2 is SVGIG (reference sequence). CDR3 DNA: TGTGCCTCAGACAGGGCGGGTTCACCCCTCCACTTT. Protein product: CASDRAGSPLHF.

The chain couples TRBV5-1 to TRBJ1-3, with 8 bases aligning to TRBD1. The CDR3 sequence is 17 residues long. The germline CDR1 and CDR2 sequences are SGHRS and YFSETQ. V dropped 0 bases and J dropped 4; count of bases not matched to a gene: 9. The CDR3 is CASSLAALGQGGNTIYF. In DNA, the CDR3 is TGCGCCAGCAGCTTGGCCGCCTTAGGACAGGGAGGAAACACCATATATTTT.

This clone has only a few counts. V gene TRBV7-2 combines with J gene TRBJ2-7; tentative D call: TRBD1 (5 bases). Germline assignment: CDR1 SGHTA and CDR2 FQGNSA. Trimming removed 5 bases from V and 3 bases from J, with 17 bases in between. The CDR3 covers 15 residues. The CDR3: CASSVQGVGFYEQYF. The DNA for the CDR3 is TGTGCCAGCAGCGTGCAGGGCGTGGGTTTCTACGAGCAGTACTTC.

As DNA, the CDR3 is TGTGCCAGCAGCCTAAGCGGGACTCCTGGAAACACCATATATTTT. Its protein is CASSLSGTPGNTIYF. V is TRBV9 and J is TRBJ1-3; a possible D gene is TRBD1 (5 bases). V lost 4 bases, J lost 2 bases, and 13 bases lay in between. Germline CDR1 SGDLS, CDR2 YYNGEE. The CDR3 contains 15 residues.

The rearrangement joins TRBV28 to TRBJ2-1; weak D call: TRBD2 (7 bases). Germline values: CDR1 MDHEN, CDR2 SYDVKM. V lost 4 bases, J lost 6 bases, and 13 bases lay in between. CDR3 length equals 14 residues. The CDR3 nucleotides are TGTGCCAGCAGTTCCCCGGGGGGCGCCAATGAGCAGTTCTTC. This gives the protein CASSSPGGANEQFF.

This clone was counted only a few times. The CDR3 region is CASTHPLQDTQYF. CDR3 in DNA: TGTGCCAGCACACACCCCCTCCAGGATACGCAGTATTTT. The chain carries TRBV2 and TRBJ2-3; D gene unclear. V lost 7 bases and J lost 6, with 14 bases in between. The germline V gene encodes CDR1 SNHLY and CDR2 FYNNEI. This CDR3 is built from 13 residues.

The rearrangement links TRBV28 to TRBJ2-7, with D uncertain. This CDR3 comprises 12 residues. CDR1 MDHEN and CDR2 SYDVKM come from the germline V gene. Trimming shortened V by 1 base and J by 6 bases, and 7 bases separated the two germline ends. The CDR3 sequence: CASSLSVTEQYF. The CDR3 DNA sequence: TGTGCCAGCAGTTTATCGGTTACCGAGCAGTACTTC.

The chain carries TRBV19 and TRBJ2-1; 8 bases are shared with TRBD1. The ends lost 3 bases at V and 0 bases at J; junction bases unmatched: 13. CDR3 size: 19 residues. Germline assignment: CDR1 LNHDA and CDR2 SQIVND (reference sequence). The CDR3 sequence is CASSIGGYRGVSSYNEQFF. The CDR3 region has the DNA TGTGCCAGTAGTATTGGAGGGTACAGGGGGGTTAGCTCCTACAATGAGCAGTTCTTC.

This clone was seen more than once but under ten times. The V and J genes are TRBV11-2 and TRBJ2-7; D could derive from TRBD1 or TRBD2 (5 bases each). This CDR3 is built from 13 residues. Germline V gene data show CDR1 as SGHAT and CDR2 as FQNNGV. Trimming removed 0 bases from V and 8 bases from J, with 11 bases in between. CDR3 protein: CASSLEGPPKQYF. The DNA of the CDR3 is TGTGCCAGCAGCTTAGAGGGACCGCCCAAGCAGTACTTC.

This CDR3 reads CASSRDQGLLNTEAFF. The CDR3 DNA follows: TGTGCCAGCAGCCGCGACCAGGGGCTCCTGAACACTGAAGCTTTCTTT. The chain employs TRBV7-8 and TRBJ1-1, with a weak D call TRBD1 (6 bases). V shed 5 bases and J shed 0 bases, with 16 bases lying between them. The CDR3 is made up of 16 amino acids. Germline V CDR1 and CDR2: SGHVS, FQNEAQ. The whole variable domain, filled in from reference TRBV7-8 and TRBJ1-1, reads GAGVSQSPRYKVAKRGQDVALRCDPISGHVSLFWYQQALGQGPEFLTYFQNEAQLDKSGLPSDRFFAERPEGSVSTLKIQRTQQEDSAVYLCASSRDQGLLNTEAFFGQGTRLTVV.

V is TRBV28 and J is TRBJ1-2, with 9 nucleotides matching TRBD1. V lost 3 bases and J lost 4; bases outside the gene matches: 12. This CDR3 is built from 17 residues. Looked up from germline, CDR1 is MDHEN and CDR2 is SYDVKM. CDR3 protein: CASSLGDREIFGYGYTF. As DNA, the CDR3 is TGTGCCAGCAGTTTGGGGGACAGGGAAATTTTCGGCTATGGCTACACCTTC.

The chain couples TRBV5-1 to TRBJ2-6; the D gene is possibly TRBD2 (5 bases). CDR1 and CDR2 from the germline V gene are SGHRS and YFSETQ. The CDR3 is made up of 17 amino acids. Deletions cut 4 bases from V and 0 bases from J, with 14 bases between. The CDR3 loop reads CASSTDGKSSGANVLTF. CDR3 sequence (DNA): TGCGCCAGCAGCACGGACGGGAAGAGCTCTGGGGCCAACGTCCTGACTTTC.

V is TRBV4-3 and J is TRBJ1-2; no definite D call. The germline gives CDR1 LGHNA, CDR2 YSLEER. V lost 1 base and J lost 1, with 10 bases in between. CDR3 length: 15 amino acids. The CDR3 sequence: CASSQGLTDNYGYTF. CDR3 nucleotides: TGCGCCAGCAGCCAAGGGCTCACAGATAACTATGGCTACACCTTC.

V gene TRBV7-9 combines with J gene TRBJ2-7; 9 positions match TRBD1. The CDR3 totals 15 residues. Germline V CDR1 and CDR2: SEHNR, FQNEAQ (reference sequence). With 5 bases clipped from V and 2 bases from J, the junction kept 7 bases outside the gene matches. CDR3 coding DNA: TGTGCCAGCAGCCCGGGACAGGGCTGGACCTACGAGCAGTACTTC. This encodes CASSPGQGWTYEQYF.

This clone was observed a handful of times. The V gene is TRBV10-3, the J gene TRBJ1-1; D is ambiguous. Germline CDR1 is ENHRY and CDR2 is SYGVKD. This CDR3 is built from 12 residues. Deletions cut 0 bases from V and 10 bases from J, with 9 bases between. The CDR3: CAISESRVRAFF. CDR3 bases: TGTGCCATCAGTGAGTCAAGGGTCCGAGCTTTCTTT.

The gene calls are TRBV15 and TRBJ1-1; D perhaps matches TRBD1 (6 bases). Germline lookup yields CDR1 LNHNV and CDR2 YYDKDF (reference sequence). V gave up 0 bases and J gave up 4 bases, with 15 bases separating them. The CDR3 totals 16 residues. CDR3 in DNA: TGTGCCACCAGCAGAGACGTGGGGAAAGGGGGCACTGAAGCTTTCTTT. Protein: CATSRDVGKGGTEAFF.

The rearrangement links TRBV5-1 to TRBJ1-6, with D tentatively TRBD1 (5 bases). The CDR3 contains 15 residues. V lost 6 bases, J lost 9 bases, and 19 bases lay in between. CDR1 is SGHRS and CDR2 is YFSETQ in the germline V gene. The CDR3 sequence is CASTPRDQKGSPLHF. The CDR3 DNA is TGCGCCAGCACCCCCCGGGACCAGAAGGGTTCACCCCTCCACTTT.

The chain couples TRBV6-6 to TRBJ2-7; 9 nucleotides line up with TRBD1. This CDR3 region has 16 residues. CDR1 MNHNY and CDR2 SVGAGI come from the germline V gene (reference sequence). V was pared by 0 bases and J by 3 bases, with 6 bases of the junction left unmatched. CDR3 sequence reads: CASSYSIGTGNYEQYF. In DNA, the CDR3 is TGTGCCAGCAGTTACTCGATTGGGACAGGGAACTACGAGCAGTACTTC.

The CDR3 region has the DNA TGTGCCAGCAGCCCCGGCCGAGCCTACGAGCAGTACTTC. This encodes CASSPGRAYEQYF. V is TRBV6-5 and J is TRBJ2-7; no clear D gene. Per germline, CDR1 MNHEY and CDR2 SVGAGI. This CDR3 contains 13 residues. The ends were cut back, 6 bases at V and 2 bases at J, with 11 bases in the middle.

This chain links TRBV6-1 with TRBJ1-2; 9 bases align to TRBD1. The V gene's germline CDR1 is MNHNS and CDR2 SASEGT. V lost 4 bases and J lost 4; bases outside the gene matches: 7. The CDR3 covers 15 residues. The CDR3 region is CASSGGQGGSYGYTF. The CDR3, as DNA: TGTGCCAGCAGTGGGGGACAGGGAGGGTCCTATGGCTACACCTTC.

The V and J genes are TRBV2 and TRBJ2-3; D is unclear. The V end lost 3 bases, the J end lost 2 bases, and 9 bases lay between the germline ends. CDR3 size: 14 residues. Germline V CDR1 and CDR2: SNHLY, FYNNEI. The chain's CDR3 is CASSDSALTDTQYF. CDR3 DNA: TGTGCCAGCAGTGATAGTGCGCTCACAGATACGCAGTATTTT.

The chain employs TRBV10-3 and TRBJ2-4; perhaps TRBD2 as D (6 bases). The ends were cut back, 0 bases at V and 7 bases at J, with 13 bases in the middle. There are 15 residues in the CDR3. Germline V gene lookup returns CDR1 ENHRY and CDR2 SYGVKD. The CDR3 spells CAISESHGTGNIQYF. The CDR3 DNA reads TGTGCCATCAGTGAGTCCCACGGGACTGGGAACATTCAGTACTTC.

This clone was detected ten times or more. This chain links TRBV30 with TRBJ2-5; 10 nucleotides match TRBD2. Germline lookup yields CDR1 GTSNPN and CDR2 SVGIG (reference sequence). V shed 1 base, J shed 5 bases, and the junction held 10 bases outside the gene matches. The CDR3 has 16 residues. CDR3 DNA: TGTGCCTGGAGTGGGCTAGCGGGGGCTACGGGGGAGACCCAGTACTTC. As protein: CAWSGLAGATGETQYF.

This clone was seen a handful of times. The chain has TRBV18 and TRBJ1-2, with a tentative D call TRBD1 (5 bases). The germline V gene has CDR1 KGHSH and CDR2 LQKENI. V dropped 6 bases and J dropped 8 bases, with 13 bases sitting between them. The CDR3 is 12 residues long. The CDR3, as DNA: TGTGCCAGCTCCCCTCGGGACTCGGGCTACACCTTC. Translated, it gives CASSPRDSGYTF.